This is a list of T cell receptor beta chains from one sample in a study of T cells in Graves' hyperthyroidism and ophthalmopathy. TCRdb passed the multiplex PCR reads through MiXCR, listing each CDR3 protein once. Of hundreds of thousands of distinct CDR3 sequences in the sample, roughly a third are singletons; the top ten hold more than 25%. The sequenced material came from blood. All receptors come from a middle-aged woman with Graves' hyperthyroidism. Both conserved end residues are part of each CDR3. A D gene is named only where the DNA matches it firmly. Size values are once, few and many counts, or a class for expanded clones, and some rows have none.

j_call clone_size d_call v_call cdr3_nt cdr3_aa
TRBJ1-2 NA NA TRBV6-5 TGTGCCAGCAGTCAATATAGGGGGACCCCGGGCGGCTACACCTTC CASSQYRGTPGGYTF
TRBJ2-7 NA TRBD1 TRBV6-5 TGTGCCAGCAGTTACGCCAGGGGGCTCTACGAGCAGTACTTC CASSYARGLYEQYF
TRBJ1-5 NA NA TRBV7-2 TGTGCCAGCAGCTTCGCAGGGGAAGAGACCCAGCATTTT CASSFAGEETQHF
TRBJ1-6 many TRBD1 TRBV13 TGTGCCAGCGTCCATGGGGACAGGGGGCTCGATTCACCCCTCCACTTT CASVHGDRGLDSPLHF
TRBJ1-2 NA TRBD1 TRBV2 TGTGCCAGCAGTCCCAGGACAGGGGGCGCGGGGGGCTACACCTTC CASSPRTGGAGGYTF
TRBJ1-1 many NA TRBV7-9 TGTGCCAGCAGCTTAGCTCAAGGGACTCTCGAAGCTTTCTTT CASSLAQGTLEAFF
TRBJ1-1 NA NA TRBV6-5 TGTGCCAGCCAAGACGGAAACACTGAAGCTTTCTTT CASQDGNTEAFF
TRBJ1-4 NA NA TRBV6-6 TGTGCCAGCAGTTCGACCGAAAGGGGGGGAAAACCGTTTTTT CASSSTERGGKPFF
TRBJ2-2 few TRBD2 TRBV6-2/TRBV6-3 TGTGCCAGCACGGTCGCGGGAGTGAACACCGGGGAGCTGTTTTTT CASTVAGVNTGELFF
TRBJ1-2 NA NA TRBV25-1 NA CASSFYICSAREGRALWGYTF
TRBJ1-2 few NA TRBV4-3 TGCGCCAGCACCCTCCAGGGTGGCCATGGCTACACCTTC CASTLQGGHGYTF
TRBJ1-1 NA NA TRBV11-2 TGTGCCAGCAGCCAAGGACAGAAGAACACTGAAGCTTTCTTT CASSQGQKNTEAFF
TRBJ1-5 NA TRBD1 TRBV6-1 TGTGCCAGCCGTCTATACCGACAGGGTCTCAATCAGCCCCAGCATTTT CASRLYRQGLNQPQHF
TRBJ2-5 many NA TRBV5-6 TGTGCCAGCAGCTTATTTGCGGATTCCTGGGAGACCCAGTACTTC CASSLFADSWETQYF
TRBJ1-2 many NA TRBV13 TGTGCCAGCAGCTTACCGGCGGAGCGAGTCTTC CASSLPAERVF
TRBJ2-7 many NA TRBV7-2 TGTGCCAGCAGCTCCACTCCTACTCTCGAGCAGTACTTC CASSSTPTLEQYF
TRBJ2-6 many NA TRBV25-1 TGTGCCAGCAGTGGACAAGCTGGGGCCAACGTCCTGACTTTC CASSGQAGANVLTF
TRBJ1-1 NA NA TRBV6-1 TGTGGCAGCAGGGTGAACACTGAAGCTTTCTTT CGSRVNTEAFF
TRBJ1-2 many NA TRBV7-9 TGTGCCAGCAGCTTAGCAGGTGGGGGGGAGGACGGCTACACCTTC CASSLAGGGEDGYTF
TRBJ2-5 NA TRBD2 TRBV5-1 TGCGCCAGCAGCTTGGGGACCGGGACTAGCGGGGAGACCCAGTACTTC CASSLGTGTSGETQYF
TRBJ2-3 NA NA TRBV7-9 TGTGCCAGCAGCCCTACACCCTCCCCGGATACGCAGTATTTT CASSPTPSPDTQYF
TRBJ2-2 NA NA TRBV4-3 TGCGCCAGCAGCCAAGATGTATTCCAGGCGAACACCGGGGAGCTGTTTTTT CASSQDVFQANTGELFF
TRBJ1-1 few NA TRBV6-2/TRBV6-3 TGTGCCAGCAGCCCCGTCAGACTTGCCGACAACACTGAAGCTTTCTTT CASSPVRLADNTEAFF
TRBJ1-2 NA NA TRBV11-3 TGTGCCACCGCTGCTAACTATGGCTACACCTTC CATAANYGYTF
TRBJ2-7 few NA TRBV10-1 TGCGCCAGCAGTGATTCAATAGGGGGACAGTACTTC CASSDSIGGQYF
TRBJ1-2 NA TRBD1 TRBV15 TGTGCCACCAGCAGAGGACAGGGGGAAAATGGCTACACCTTC CATSRGQGENGYTF
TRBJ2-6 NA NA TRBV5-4 TGTGCCAGCAGCGTTGGAGTACAAACTGGGGCCAACGTCCTGACTTTC CASSVGVQTGANVLTF
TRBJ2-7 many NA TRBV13 TGTGCCAGCAGCTTAGAACGGGGCGAGCAGTACTTC CASSLERGEQYF
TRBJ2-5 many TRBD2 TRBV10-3 TGTGCCATCAGTGGCTCATTGCGACTAGCGGCCGAAGAGACCCAGTACTTC CAISGSLRLAAEETQYF
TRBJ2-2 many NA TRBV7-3 TGTGCCAGCAGCCCAGGGACGCGCGGGGAGCTGTTTTTT CASSPGTRGELFF
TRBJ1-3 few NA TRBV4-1 TGCGCCAGCAGCCATCCGGGACAAAGTGGAAACACCATATATTTT CASSHPGQSGNTIYF
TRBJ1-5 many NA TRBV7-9 TGTGCCAGCAGCTCACAGGACAGCAATCAGCCCCAGCATTTT CASSSQDSNQPQHF
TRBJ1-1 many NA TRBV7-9 TGTGCCAGCCATACCCAGGGGAGCACTGAAGCTTTCTTT CASHTQGSTEAFF
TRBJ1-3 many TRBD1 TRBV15 TGTGCCACCAGCAGAGACAGGGGGCCTGGAAACACCATATATTTT CATSRDRGPGNTIYF
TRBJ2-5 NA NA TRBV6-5 TGTGCCAGCAGTTACTCACAGTCATCCGAGACCCAGTACTTC CASSYSQSSETQYF
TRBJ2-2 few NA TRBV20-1 TGCAGTGCTAGAATGTTCGAGAAGAACACCGGGGAGCTGTTTTTT CSARMFEKNTGELFF
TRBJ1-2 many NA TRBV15 TGTGCCACCAGCAGAGATTGGGGGGCTAACTATGGCTACACCTTC CATSRDWGANYGYTF
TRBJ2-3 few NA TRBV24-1 TGTGCCACCAGTGATTTGTTCTGGAGCACAGATACGCAGTATTTT CATSDLFWSTDTQYF
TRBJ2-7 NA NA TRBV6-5 TGTGCCAGCAGTGGACGTCAGGGGGGGGGCTCCGAGCAGTACTTC CASSGRQGGGSEQYF
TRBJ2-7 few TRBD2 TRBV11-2 TGTGCCAGCAGCCAGCCTACTAACAAGGTAGCGGGAGGGCCTAGTTCGGTTTACGAGCAGTACTTC CASSQPTNKVAGGPSSVYEQYF
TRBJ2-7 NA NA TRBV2 TGTGCCAGCAGACAAAGGCCTCGGCAACACGGGCAGTACTTC CASRQRPRQHGQYF
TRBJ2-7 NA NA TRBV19 TGTGCCAGTAGTCGCTGGGACACAAACAATGAGCAGTACTTC CASSRWDTNNEQYF
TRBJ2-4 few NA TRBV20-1 TGCAGTGCTAGAGTGGAGGGTACCAAAAACATTCAGTACTTC CSARVEGTKNIQYF
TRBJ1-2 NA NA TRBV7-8 TGTGCCAGCAGCGCCCGGGCTAATGGCTACACCTTC CASSARANGYTF
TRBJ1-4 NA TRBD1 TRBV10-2 TGCGCCAGCAGACGGACAGGGGGAGACTACGAGGGAAAACTGTTTTTT CASRRTGGDYEGKLFF
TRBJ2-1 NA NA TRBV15 TGTGCCACCAGCAGAGATTTGGCGGGGAATGAGCAGTTCTTC CATSRDLAGNEQFF
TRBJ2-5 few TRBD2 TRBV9 TGTGCCAGCAGCGCGGTGGGGGGGGGGGAAGAGACCCAGTACTTC CASSAVGGGEETQYF
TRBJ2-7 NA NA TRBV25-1 TGTGCCAGCAGTGCCCACGAGCAGTACTTC CASSAHEQYF
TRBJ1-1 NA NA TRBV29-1 TGCAGCGTTGAAGTGGGACCGTTCGCTTTCTTT CSVEVGPFAFF
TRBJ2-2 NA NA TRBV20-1 TGCAGTGCCAGGGGACTCCTGAACACCGGGGAGCTGTTTTTT CSARGLLNTGELFF
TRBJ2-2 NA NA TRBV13 TGTGCCAGCAGCCCTCCCACTCCTACCGGGGAGCTGTTTTTT CASSPPTPTGELFF
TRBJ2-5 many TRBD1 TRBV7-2 TGTGCCAGCAGCTTACCCCCGACAGGGCGAGAGACCCAGTACTTC CASSLPPTGRETQYF
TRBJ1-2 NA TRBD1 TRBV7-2 TGTGCCAGCAGCTTCATATACGTCACCGGACAGGACCCTAACTATGGCTACACCTTC CASSFIYVTGQDPNYGYTF
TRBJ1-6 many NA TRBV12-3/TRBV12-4 TGTGCCAGCAGTTTCCCTTCACCCCTCCACTTT CASSFPSPLHF